This passage covers 18 T cell receptor beta chains from one sample sequenced in a study of T cell responses to AZD1222 COVID-19 vaccine. The protocol was immunoSEQ multiplex PCR, while the TCRdb copy is restricted to in-frame clones and leaves out a portion. The data show approximately 110,000 clones, with more than 70% seen just once and around 4% held by the top ten. The material was peripheral blood, obtained 28 days after the second AZD1222 dose. These TCRs come from an adult who received the AZD1222 COVID-19 vaccine.

This chain links TRBV2 with TRBJ1-5; TRBD1 aligns across 8 bases. Per germline, CDR1 SNHLY and CDR2 FYNNEI. V was clipped by 8 bases and J by 6 bases; unmatched bases: 6. The CDR3 contains 13 residues. The CDR3 nucleotides read TGTGCCAGCTACGGACAGGGCGGTCAGCCCCAGCATTTT. Amino acid sequence: CASYGQGGQPQHF.

This chain joins TRBV28 and TRBJ1-1, with TRBD1 identical over 10 bases. The germline V gene has CDR1 MDHEN and CDR2 SYDVKM. Trimming cost V 8 bases and J 5 bases; bases outside gene matches: 5. The CDR3 extends over 13 amino acids. The CDR3 DNA reads TGTGCCAGCTTCGGACAGGGGGGGACTGAAGCTTTCTTT. Translating gives CASFGQGGTEAFF.

The chain uses TRBV5-4 and TRBJ2-7; TRBD1 aligns across 7 bases. Germline CDR1 SGHNT, CDR2 YYREEE (reference sequence). Losses at the gene ends were 2 bases for V and 3 bases for J; bases not matched to a gene: 5. CDR3 size: 14 residues. This CDR3 reads CASSFGTASYEQYF. In DNA, the CDR3 is TGTGCCAGCAGCTTCGGGACAGCGAGCTACGAGCAGTACTTC.

V is TRBV4-1 and J is TRBJ1-5; D possibly corresponds to TRBD1 (6 bases). V was pared by 5 bases and J by 2 bases, with 13 bases between. Germline V CDR1 and CDR2: MGHRA, YSYEKL. The CDR3 has 15 residues. The CDR3 DNA follows: TGCGCCAGCAGCTCACAGGGTTTGGGCAATCAGCCCCAGCATTTT. Translated: CASSSQGLGNQPQHF.

This clone has only a few counts. The chain uses TRBV4-2 and TRBJ2-5; D is ambiguous. Germline assignment: CDR1 LGHNA and CDR2 YNFKEQ. V lost 0 bases and J 5 bases, leaving 13 bases between the germline ends. The CDR3 sequence is 15 residues long. The CDR3 coding sequence is TGTGCCAGCAGCCAAGACCCAGCGACGAGGGAGACCCAGTACTTC. This encodes CASSQDPATRETQYF.

The rearrangement joins TRBV7-8 to TRBJ2-2, with a weak D call TRBD2 (7 bases). The CDR3 spans 15 residues. Trimming stripped 4 bases from V and 4 bases from J, with 13 bases between. The germline gives CDR1 SGHVS, CDR2 FQNEAQ. The CDR3 here is CASSWRGGGTGELFF. The CDR3 DNA is TGTGCCAGCAGCTGGAGGGGGGGTGGCACCGGGGAGCTGTTTTTT.

V gene TRBV10-3 combines with J gene TRBJ1-5, with a weak D call TRBD1 (5 bases). V shed 3 bases and J shed 1 base, with 10 bases lying between them. Germline CDR1 and CDR2: ENHRY and SYGVKD. CDR3 length: 15 amino acids. Here the CDR3 DNA reads TGTGCCATCAGTGATGCCAGGGTGAGCAATCAGCCCCAGCATTTT. Translation: CAISDARVSNQPQHF.

The gene calls are TRBV11-2 and TRBJ2-1; D possibly matches TRBD1 or TRBD2 (5 bases each). Germline V gene data show CDR1 as SGHAT and CDR2 as FQNNGV. The CDR3 consists of 14 residues. V lost 1 base and J lost 7, with 11 bases in between. The CDR3 here is CASSLVGTQNEQFF. The CDR3 DNA reads TGTGCCAGCAGCTTAGTCGGGACCCAGAATGAGCAGTTCTTC.

This chain links TRBV7-8 with TRBJ2-6; D uncertain. This CDR3 spans 16 amino acids. Germline values: CDR1 SGHVS, CDR2 FQNEAQ. V gave up 1 base and J gave up 4 bases, with 11 bases separating them. The CDR3 sequence: CASSLVGLRGANVLTF. Written as DNA, the CDR3 is TGTGCCAGCAGCTTAGTGGGGTTGAGAGGGGCCAACGTCCTGACTTTC.

This clone was observed once. The chain links TRBV10-3 to TRBJ2-2, with D maybe TRBD2 (5 bases). The CDR3 loop spans 12 amino acids. With 7 bases removed from V and 7 bases from J, the gap between germline ends came to 10 bases. Germline CDR1 reads ENHRY; CDR2 reads SYGVKD. The DNA for the CDR3 is TGTGCCATCACCACTAGTATCGGGGAGCTGTTTTTT. It encodes CAITTSIGELFF.

V is TRBV18 and J is TRBJ1-1; TRBD1 might be the D (5 bases). The V end was cut by 3 bases, the J end by 0 bases, with 5 bases between. Per germline, CDR1 KGHSH and CDR2 LQKENI. The CDR3 runs to 13 residues. The CDR3 loop is CASSPGVNTEAFF. The CDR3, as DNA: TGTGCCAGCTCACCGGGGGTGAACACTGAAGCTTTCTTT.

The rearrangement joins TRBV7-2 to TRBJ2-2, with D unresolved. Trimming removed 2 bases from V and 4 bases from J, with 11 bases in between. The CDR3 runs to 15 residues. The germline V gene has CDR1 SGHTA and CDR2 FQGNSA. CDR3 loop: CASSLSLSITGELFF. The CDR3 DNA follows: TGTGCCAGCAGCTTATCGCTTAGCATCACCGGGGAGCTGTTTTTT.

This chain joins TRBV28 and TRBJ1-4, with 10 bases matching TRBD1. With 5 bases clipped from V and 0 bases from J, the junction kept 9 bases outside the gene matches. The CDR3 is 18 residues long. Germline CDR1 and CDR2: MDHEN and SYDVKM. The CDR3 protein is CASSLRRDRGATNEKLFF. The DNA of the CDR3 is TGTGCCAGCAGTCTACGAAGGGACAGGGGTGCAACTAATGAAAAACTGTTTTTT.

This chain links TRBV4-3 with TRBJ1-1; D unclear. Germline loops: CDR1 LGHNA, CDR2 YSLEER. CDR3 length: 15 amino acids. Trimming stripped 1 base from V and 4 bases from J, with 13 bases between. The CDR3 DNA reads as TGCGCCAGCAGCCAAGGGTCTCGGGCCGGCACTGAAGCTTTCTTT. Protein: CASSQGSRAGTEAFF.

This clone was found once. V and J are TRBV7-2 and TRBJ1-1, with no clear D. V shed 5 bases and J shed 4 bases, with 20 bases lying between them. The CDR3 runs 16 residues. Germline V gene lookup returns CDR1 SGHTA and CDR2 FQGNSA. CDR3 sequence: CASSRVETAKLTEAFF. The CDR3, as DNA: TGTGCCAGCAGCCGCGTGGAAACAGCGAAACTCACTGAAGCTTTCTTT.

The chain combines TRBV6-1 with TRBJ2-2; D remains ambiguous. The CDR3 length is 14 residues. In germline, CDR1 is MNHNS, CDR2 SASEGT. Trimming cost V 0 bases and J 3 bases, with 5 bases left between them. CDR3 nucleotides: TGTGCCAGCAGTGAAGCGGCGGACACCGGGGAGCTGTTTTTT. Protein: CASSEAADTGELFF.

The V and J genes are TRBV19 and TRBJ2-3; D possibly corresponds to TRBD1 (5 bases). The V gene lost 1 base and the J gene lost 0 bases, with 11 bases spanning the gap. The V gene's germline CDR1 is LNHDA and CDR2 SQIVND (reference sequence). The CDR3 consists of 16 residues. CDR3 sequence: CASSIVGRTSTDTQYF. The CDR3 DNA sequence: TGTGCCAGTAGTATAGTGGGGCGTACTAGCACAGATACGCAGTATTTT.

The chain carries TRBV5-6 and TRBJ1-5, with D unclear. The CDR3 is 16 amino acids. Germline V gene data show CDR1 as SGHDT and CDR2 as YYEEEE. V was shortened by 3 bases and J by 0 bases, with 13 bases between the two germline ends. CDR3 nucleotides: TGTGCCAGCAGCTCAAGTCGGATATATAGCAATCAGCCCCAGCATTTT. As protein: CASSSSRIYSNQPQHF.